A selection of T cell receptor beta chains follows, all from one sample in a study of OX40 agonist ivuxolimab in advanced cancers. The protocol was immunoSEQ multiplex PCR, while the TCRdb copy is restricted to in-frame clones and leaves out a portion. The sample gives roughly 56,000 clones, 82% of which show up once; about 1.5% is in the top ten. Source: CD4+ or CD8+ T cells sorted from blood, taken in a trial of the OX40 agonist ivuxolimab. Receptors originate from an adult with an advanced solid tumor such as melanoma, head and neck, liver or kidney cancer. The CDR3 runs from the conserved cysteine through the conserved F or W. D genes are given only for firm matches. Some rows mark clone size as missing; the rest say once, few, many or name a class of expanded clone.

d_call j_call clone_size v_call cdr3_nt cdr3_aa
TRBD2 TRBJ2-5 - TRBV19 TGTGCCAGTAGTCCACGGACTAGCGGGGGGCAAGAGACCCAGTACTTC CASSPRTSGGQETQYF
TRBD2 TRBJ2-3 - TRBV9 TGTGCCAGCAGCCCACCGAAAGGGCTCACTGCTAGCGGGTTAGATACGCAGTATTTT CASSPPKGLTASGLDTQYF
TRBD2 TRBJ2-2 - TRBV7-3 TGTGCCAGCAGCGCCAACCAACCGGGACTAGCGGGCGCCGGGGAGCTGTTTTTT CASSANQPGLAGAGELFF
TRBD2 TRBJ2-5 - TRBV7-6 TGTGCCAGCACGAGGACTAGCACAACGGAGACCCAGTACTTC CASTRTSTTETQYF
- TRBJ2-7 - TRBV6-1 TGTGCCAGCAGTGAAAGGGACATCAGGCAGTACTTC CASSERDIRQYF
TRBD2 TRBJ2-3 few TRBV9 TGTGCCACCTCCCGACTAGCGGGGGATGATACGCAGTATTTT CATSRLAGDDTQYF
- TRBJ1-5 once TRBV30 TGTGCCTGGAGTGTGGCGCTCCGGGCTAGCAATCAGCCCCAGCATTTT CAWSVALRASNQPQHF
- TRBJ1-1 many TRBV19 TGTGCCAGTAAATATATAGCGGCCGATACTGAAGCTTTCTTT CASKYIAADTEAFF
- TRBJ2-5 - TRBV7-6 TGTGCCAGCAGCTTAGCCTACCAAGAGACCCAGTACTTC CASSLAYQETQYF
- TRBJ1-2 - TRBV14 TGTGCCAGCAGCCAAGCACGAAGCTATGGCTACACCTTC CASSQARSYGYTF
TRBD1 TRBJ2-5 once TRBV5-1 TGCGCCAGCAGCTTGAAGGGGGCCTCAGGAGAGACCCAGTACTTC CASSLKGASGETQYF
- TRBJ2-7 - TRBV18 TGTGCCAGCTCACGGGGGGAGTTAAAGCCGTACGAGCAGTACTTC CASSRGELKPYEQYF
TRBD2 TRBJ2-3 - TRBV7-2 TGTGCCAGCAGGATGGAACTAGCGGGCAGAGATACGCAGTATTTT CASRMELAGRDTQYF